The T cell receptor beta chain described here comes from a study of beta chain features in type 1 diabetes. Study at large: In age, gender and cell yields, patients were similar to healthy donors. Study-level points and caveats: The study found fewer insertions and more deletions at VDJ junctions in type 1 diabetes patients. Patients with Type 1 diabetes showed moderately but significantly shorter TCRB CDR3s in all four CD4+ subsets.

As for this clone: Its antigen is undetermined.

Trimming shortened V by 6 bases and J by 6 bases, and 15 bases separated the two germline ends. CDR1 and CDR2 from the germline V gene are SQVTM and ANQGSEA. This CDR3 has 13 amino acids. CD4+ naive, central memory, regulatory and stem cell-like memory subsets were isolated by sorting on CD45RO/CCR7/CD25/CD127/CD95/CD27. Since all of the isolated RNA was reverse transcribed, expressed TCRB transcripts were what got sequenced. Here immunoSEQ multiplex PCR was the method, and the copy in TCRdb shows in-frame clones only, minus some. This sample yields approximately 360,000 clones, of which approximately 12% are seen a single time; about 0.01% belongs to the top ten.

Material: naive CD4+ T cells from blood. This rearrangement joins TRBV29-1 to TRBJ1-5; D possibly corresponds to TRBD1 (6 bases). The source is a woman between 18 and 29 years old with type 1 diabetes. CDR3 DNA: TGCAGCGTCGGGGGGCTGCTGGGTCAGCCCCAGCATTTT. Translation gives CSVGGLLGQPQHF.